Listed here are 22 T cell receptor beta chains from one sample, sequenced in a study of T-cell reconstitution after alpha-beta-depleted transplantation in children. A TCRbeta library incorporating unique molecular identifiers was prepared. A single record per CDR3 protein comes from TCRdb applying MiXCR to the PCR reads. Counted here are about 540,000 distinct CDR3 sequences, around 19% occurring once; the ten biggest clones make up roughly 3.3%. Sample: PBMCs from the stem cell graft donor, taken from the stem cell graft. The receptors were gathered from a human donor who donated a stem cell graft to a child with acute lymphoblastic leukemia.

CDR3 region: CASSFWGRIHNEQFF. CDR3 DNA: TGTGCCAGCAGTTTTTGGGGGAGGATCCACAATGAGCAGTTCTTC. The V gene is TRBV12-3 or TRBV12-4, the J gene TRBJ2-1; perhaps TRBD2 as D (6 bases). The CDR3 extends over 15 amino acids. The V and J ends lost 3 bases and 5 bases respectively, with 14 bases between them.

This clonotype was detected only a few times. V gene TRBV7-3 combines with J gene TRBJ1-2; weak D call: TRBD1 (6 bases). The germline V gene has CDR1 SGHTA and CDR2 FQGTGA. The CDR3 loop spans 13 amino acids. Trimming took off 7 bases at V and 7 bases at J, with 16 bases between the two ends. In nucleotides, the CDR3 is TGTGCCAGCACCCGACAGGCGGGAAGTGGCTACACCTTC. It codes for CASTRQAGSGYTF. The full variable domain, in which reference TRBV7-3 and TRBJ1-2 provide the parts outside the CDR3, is GAGVSQTPSNKVTEKGKYVELRCDPISGHTALYWYRQSLGQGPEFLIYFQGTGAADDSGLPNDRFFAVRPEGSVSTLKIQRTERGDSAVYLCASTRQAGSGYTFGSGTRLTVV.

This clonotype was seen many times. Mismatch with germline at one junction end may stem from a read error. Written as DNA, the CDR3 is TGTGCCAGCAGCAGGGATAGCAATCAGCCCCAGCATTTT. Translated: CASSRDSNQPQHF. V gene TRBV5-1 combines with J gene TRBJ1-5, with TRBD1 as a possible D gene (5 bases). Germline CDR1 is SGHRS and CDR2 is YFSETQ. The CDR3 consists of 13 residues.

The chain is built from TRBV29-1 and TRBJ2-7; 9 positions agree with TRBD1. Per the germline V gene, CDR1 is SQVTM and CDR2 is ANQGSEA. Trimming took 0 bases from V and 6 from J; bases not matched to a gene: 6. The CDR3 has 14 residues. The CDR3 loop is CSVEEGTGLGEQYF. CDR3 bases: TGCAGCGTTGAAGAGGGGACAGGGCTTGGCGAGCAGTACTTC.

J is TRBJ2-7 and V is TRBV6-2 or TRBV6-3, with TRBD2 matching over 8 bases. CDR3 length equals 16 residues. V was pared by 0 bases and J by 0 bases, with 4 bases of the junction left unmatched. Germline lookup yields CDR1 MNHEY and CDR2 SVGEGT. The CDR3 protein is CASSYSMSGSSYEQYF. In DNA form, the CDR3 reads TGTGCCAGCAGTTACTCGATGAGCGGGAGCTCCTACGAGCAGTACTTC.

The CDR3 spells CSARGSAGNTIYF. CDR3 in DNA: TGCAGTGCTAGAGGGTCGGCCGGAAACACCATATATTTT. This chain connects TRBV20-1 to TRBJ1-3; D not certain. The CDR3 runs to 13 residues. Germline V lookup: CDR1 DFQATT, CDR2 SNEGSKA (reference sequence). Trimming stripped 1 base from V and 4 bases from J, with 8 bases between.

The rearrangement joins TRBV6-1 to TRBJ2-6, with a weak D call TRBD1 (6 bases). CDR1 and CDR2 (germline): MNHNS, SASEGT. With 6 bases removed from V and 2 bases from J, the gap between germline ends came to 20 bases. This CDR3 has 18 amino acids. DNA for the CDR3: TGTGCCAGCAGAAGCTTACAGGGTGTGAGGACTGGGGCCAACGTCCTGACTTTC. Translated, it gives CASRSLQGVRTGANVLTF.

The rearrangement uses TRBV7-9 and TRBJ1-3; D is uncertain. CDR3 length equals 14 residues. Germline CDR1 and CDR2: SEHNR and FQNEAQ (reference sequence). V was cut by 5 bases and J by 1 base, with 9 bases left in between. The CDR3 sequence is CASSTTGSGNTIYF. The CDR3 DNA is TGTGCCAGCAGCACTACGGGATCTGGAAACACCATATATTTT.

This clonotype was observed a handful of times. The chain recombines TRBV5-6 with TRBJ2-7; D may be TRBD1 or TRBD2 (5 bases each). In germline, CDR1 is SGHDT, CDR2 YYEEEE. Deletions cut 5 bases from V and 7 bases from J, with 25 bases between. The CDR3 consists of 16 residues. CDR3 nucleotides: TGTGCCAGCAGTCTTTGGGGGACGGGCACAAGGGGAGAGCAGTACTTC. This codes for CASSLWGTGTRGEQYF.

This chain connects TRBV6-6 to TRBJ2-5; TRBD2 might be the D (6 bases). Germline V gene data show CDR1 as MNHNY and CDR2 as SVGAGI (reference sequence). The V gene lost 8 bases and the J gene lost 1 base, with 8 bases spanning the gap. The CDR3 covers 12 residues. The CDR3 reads CASGGVQETQYF. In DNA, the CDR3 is TGTGCCAGCGGAGGGGTCCAAGAGACCCAGTACTTC.

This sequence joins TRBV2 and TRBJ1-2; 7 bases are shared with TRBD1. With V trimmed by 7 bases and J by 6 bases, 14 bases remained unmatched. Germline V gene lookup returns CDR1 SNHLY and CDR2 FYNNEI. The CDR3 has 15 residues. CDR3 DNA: TGTGCCAGCACCTCCCGGCGGCAGGGGGAAGATGGCTACACCTTC. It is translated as CASTSRRQGEDGYTF.

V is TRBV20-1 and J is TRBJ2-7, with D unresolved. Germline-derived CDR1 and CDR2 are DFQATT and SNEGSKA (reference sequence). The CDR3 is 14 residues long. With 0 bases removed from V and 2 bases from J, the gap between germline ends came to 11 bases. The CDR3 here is CSARDWSEPYEQYF. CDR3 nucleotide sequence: TGCAGTGCTAGAGATTGGTCGGAACCCTACGAGCAGTACTTC.

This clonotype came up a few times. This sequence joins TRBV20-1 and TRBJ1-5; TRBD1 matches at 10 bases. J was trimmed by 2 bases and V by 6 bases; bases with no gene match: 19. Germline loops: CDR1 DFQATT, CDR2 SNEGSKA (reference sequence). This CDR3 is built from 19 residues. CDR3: CSASPVRTGGLVGNQPQHF. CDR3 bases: TGCAGTGCCTCACCCGTAAGGACAGGGGGGTTAGTTGGCAATCAGCCCCAGCATTTT.

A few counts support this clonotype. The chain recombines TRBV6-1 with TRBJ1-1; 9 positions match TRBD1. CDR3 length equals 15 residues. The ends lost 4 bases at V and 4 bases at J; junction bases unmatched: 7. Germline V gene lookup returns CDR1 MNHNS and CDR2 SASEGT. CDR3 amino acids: CASSGTGGSGTEAFF. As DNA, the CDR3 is TGTGCCAGCAGTGGTACAGGGGGCAGCGGCACTGAAGCTTTCTTT.

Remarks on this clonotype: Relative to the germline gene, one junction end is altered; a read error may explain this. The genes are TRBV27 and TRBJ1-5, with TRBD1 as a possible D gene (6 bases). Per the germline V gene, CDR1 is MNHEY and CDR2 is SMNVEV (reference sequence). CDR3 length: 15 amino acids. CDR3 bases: TGTGCCAGCAGTCTATCAGGGGTTATTGGACAGCCCCAGCATTTT. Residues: CASSLSGVIGQPQHF.

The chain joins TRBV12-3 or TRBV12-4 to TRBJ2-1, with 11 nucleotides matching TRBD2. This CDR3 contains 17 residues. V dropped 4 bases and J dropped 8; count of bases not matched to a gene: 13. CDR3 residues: CASSSSLTSGSLYEQFF. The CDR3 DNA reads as TGTGCCAGCAGTTCATCATTAACTAGCGGGAGTTTGTATGAGCAGTTCTTC.

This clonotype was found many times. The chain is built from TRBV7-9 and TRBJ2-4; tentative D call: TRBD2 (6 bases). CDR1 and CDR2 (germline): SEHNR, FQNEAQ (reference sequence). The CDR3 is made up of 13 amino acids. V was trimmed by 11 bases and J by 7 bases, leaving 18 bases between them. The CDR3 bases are TGTGCCTCCGTAGCGGCAGGGTTCAACATTCAGTACTTC. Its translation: CASVAAGFNIQYF.

This CDR3 reads CSANNRGHSTDTQYF. The CDR3 nucleotides read TGCAGTGCTAACAACAGAGGTCATAGCACAGATACGCAGTATTTT. The chain uses TRBV20-1 and TRBJ2-3; no definite D call. From germline, CDR1 is DFQATT and CDR2 SNEGSKA (reference sequence). The germline V and J ends were trimmed by 4 bases and 0 bases, with 14 bases remaining between them. The CDR3 is 15 amino acids.

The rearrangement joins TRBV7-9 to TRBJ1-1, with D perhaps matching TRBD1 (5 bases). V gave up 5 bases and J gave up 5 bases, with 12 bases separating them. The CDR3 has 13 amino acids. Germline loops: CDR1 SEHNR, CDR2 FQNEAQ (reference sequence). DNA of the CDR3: TGTGCCAGCAGCAAACCCGGACATACTGAAGCTTTCTTT. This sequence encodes CASSKPGHTEAFF.

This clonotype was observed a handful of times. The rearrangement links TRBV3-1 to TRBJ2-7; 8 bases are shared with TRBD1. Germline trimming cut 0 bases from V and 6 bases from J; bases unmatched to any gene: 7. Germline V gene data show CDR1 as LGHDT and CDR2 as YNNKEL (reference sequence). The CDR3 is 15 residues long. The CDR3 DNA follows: TGTGCCAGCAGCCAAGATACGACAGGGGAGTGCGAGCAGTACTTC. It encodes CASSQDTTGECEQYF.

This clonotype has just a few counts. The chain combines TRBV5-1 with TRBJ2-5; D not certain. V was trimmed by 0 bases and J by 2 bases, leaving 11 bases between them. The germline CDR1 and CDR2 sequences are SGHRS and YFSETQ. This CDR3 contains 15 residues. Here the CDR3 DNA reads TGCGCCAGCAGCTTGGACGCCTATTCACAAGAGACCCAGTACTTC. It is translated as CASSLDAYSQETQYF.

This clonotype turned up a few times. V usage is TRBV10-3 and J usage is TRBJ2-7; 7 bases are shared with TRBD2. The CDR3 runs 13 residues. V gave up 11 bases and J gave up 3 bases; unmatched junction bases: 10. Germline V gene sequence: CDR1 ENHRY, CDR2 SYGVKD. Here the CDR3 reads CASGGGINYEQYF. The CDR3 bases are TGTGCCTCGGGGGGAGGGATAAACTACGAGCAGTACTTC.